The 31 T cell receptor beta chains below were found in one sample sequenced in a study of CD8 T cells in ankylosing spondylitis listed by TCRdb under 2017. The library was obtained by 5' RACE. TCRdb shows the sequencer as Illumina HiSeq 2500. TCRdb handled the public reads itself, with Q25 trimming in fastp and clone calling in MiXCR, and kept productive beta chains. Records with the same CDR3 protein are collapsed into one entry carrying the most frequent genes and DNA. The sample has more than 650,000 distinct CDR3 sequences on record, about an eighth of them singletons. The ten top clones hold approximately 0.5% of the sample. The paper as a whole reports these results and caveats: A TCR beta motif of seven or eight highly homologous amino acid variants appeared characteristic of blood from ankylosing spondylitis patients.

These receptors have no known antigen. The sample was blood, either unsorted or a sorted T cell fraction (not recorded which). These receptors originate from a male donor with ankylosing spondylitis.

This sequence joins TRBV7-2 and TRBJ1-4; D possibly corresponds to TRBD1 (5 bases). Germline assignment: CDR1 SGHTA and CDR2 FQGNSA. The CDR3 consists of 14 residues. The V end lost 0 bases, the J end lost 10 bases, and 12 bases lay between the germline ends. The CDR3: CASSLASRGAKLFF. The DNA for the CDR3 is TGTGCCAGCAGCTTAGCGTCGCGGGGCGCAAAACTGTTTTTT.

V and J are TRBV5-4 and TRBJ2-2; 11 nucleotides agree with TRBD1. The CDR3 is made up of 16 amino acids. V was clipped by 4 bases and J by 0 bases; unmatched bases: 2. The germline CDR1 and CDR2 sequences are SGHNT and YYREEE (reference sequence). This chain's CDR3 is CASSTGQGANTGELFF. The CDR3 nucleotides are TGTGCCAGCAGCACGGGACAGGGGGCGAACACCGGGGAGCTGTTTTTT.

The rearrangement joins TRBV29-1 to TRBJ2-1; D ambiguous. Germline CDR1 and CDR2: SQVTM and ANQGSEA. The CDR3 is 14 residues long. The V end lost 7 bases, the J end lost 6 bases, and 19 bases lay between the germline ends. The CDR3 loop reads CSARAPPRLNEQFF. DNA of the CDR3: TGCAGCGCAAGGGCCCCCCCCCGCCTCAATGAGCAGTTCTTC.

The sample holds a few counts of this clonotype. The chain is built from TRBV5-1 and TRBJ2-5; no definite D call. The CDR3 sequence is 14 residues long. CDR1 is SGHRS and CDR2 is YFSETQ in the germline V gene. The ends were cut back, 0 bases at V and 5 bases at J, with 11 bases in the middle. CDR3 coding DNA: TGCGCCAGCAGCTTGGGCCCCGGTGTGGAGACCCAGTACTTC. This sequence encodes CASSLGPGVETQYF.

This clonotype has more than one count but fewer than ten. This chain links TRBV20-1 with TRBJ1-4, with TRBD1 matching over 8 bases. Unmatched junction bases numbered 8, after V lost 5 bases and J lost 6 bases. This CDR3 is 14 amino acids long. Germline-derived CDR1 and CDR2 are DFQATT and SNEGSKA (reference sequence). CDR3 in amino acids: CSALPGGMDEKLFF. DNA of the CDR3: TGCAGTGCTTTACCAGGGGGCATGGATGAAAAACTGTTTTTT.

This chain connects TRBV5-1 to TRBJ2-7, with 10 bases that match TRBD1. Germline loops: CDR1 SGHRS, CDR2 YFSETQ. CDR3 length: 17 amino acids. The V gene end was trimmed by 3 bases and the J gene end by 3 bases; junction bases not matched to a gene: 12. The CDR3 DNA reads as TGCGCCAGCAGCTCAACACTTAGGACAGGGGGAGTCTACGAGCAGTACTTC. This sequence encodes CASSSTLRTGGVYEQYF.

The J gene is TRBJ2-1, the V gene TRBV20-1; 7 bases are shared with TRBD2. CDR3 length: 13 residues. V trimming: 3 bases; J trimming: 3 bases; junction bases outside the gene matches: 2. CDR1 is DFQATT and CDR2 is SNEGSKA in the germline V gene (reference sequence). CDR3 DNA: TGCAGTGCTAGGACTAGCCGCTACAATGAGCAGTTCTTC. Encoded protein: CSARTSRYNEQFF.

Only a few counts were recorded for this clonotype. As DNA, the CDR3 is TGCAGTGCTACCGACCGGACAGGGAAAGATACGCAGTATTTT. Protein product: CSATDRTGKDTQYF. The rearrangement uses TRBV20-1 and TRBJ2-3; the match to TRBD1 covers 8 bases. With 4 bases clipped from V and 5 bases from J, the junction kept 8 bases outside the gene matches. This CDR3 spans 14 amino acids. The germline gives CDR1 DFQATT, CDR2 SNEGSKA (reference sequence).

In the case of this clonotype: A much larger clone sits a single nucleotide away, making a read error possible. CDR3 protein: CASSLEGGDPREPYNSPLHF. CDR3 nucleotides: TGTGCCAGCAGCTTAGAGGGTGGAGACCCCAGGGAGCCCTATAATTCACCCCTCCACTTT. The chain carries TRBV11-2 and TRBJ1-6; perhaps TRBD1 as D (5 bases). The germline V and J ends were trimmed by 0 bases and 2 bases, with 20 bases remaining between them. CDR1 SGHAT and CDR2 FQNNGV come from the germline V gene. There are 20 residues in the CDR3.

The rearrangement links TRBV5-1 to TRBJ2-7; TRBD1 might be the D (6 bases). Germline V gene sequence: CDR1 SGHRS, CDR2 YFSETQ. This CDR3 contains 16 residues. Trimming cost V 1 base and J 1 base, with 15 bases left between them. CDR3 bases: TGCGCCAGCAGCTTGTACCCCAGGGGAAGGTCCTACGAGCAGTACTTC. Residues: CASSLYPRGRSYEQYF.

Only a few counts were recorded for this clonotype. In DNA form, the CDR3 reads TGTGCCAGCAGCCTGGGACCCCCGGGCACTGAGCAGTTCTTC. It encodes CASSLGPPGTEQFF. The rearrangement joins TRBV7-2 to TRBJ2-1, with D perhaps given as TRBD1 or TRBD2 (5 bases each). CDR1 and CDR2 (germline): SGHTA, FQGNSA. The CDR3 covers 14 residues. The germline V and J ends were trimmed by 5 bases and 9 bases, with 17 bases remaining between them.

The chain recombines TRBV10-3 with TRBJ2-7; 13 nucleotides align to TRBD2. The CDR3 runs 16 residues. With 4 bases clipped from V and 2 bases from J, the junction kept 5 bases outside the gene matches. Germline V gene lookup returns CDR1 ENHRY and CDR2 SYGVKD. The CDR3 coding sequence is TGTGCCATCAGTGGAGGGACTAGCGGGACGACCTACGAGCAGTACTTC. Amino acid sequence: CAISGGTSGTTYEQYF.

This clonotype was observed many times. This chain connects TRBV20-1 to TRBJ1-1, with D possibly TRBD1 on 6 matching bases. There are 18 residues in the CDR3. The V end lost 3 bases, the J end lost 4 bases, and 27 bases lay between the germline ends. Germline V lookup: CDR1 DFQATT, CDR2 SNEGSKA (reference sequence). The CDR3 loop is CSASPSPGHHAAGTEAFF. CDR3 bases: TGCAGTGCTAGTCCCTCCCCGGGACACCATGCGGCGGGCACTGAAGCTTTCTTT.

V usage is TRBV6-5 and J usage is TRBJ1-1; no clear D gene. With 2 bases removed from V and 10 bases from J, the gap between germline ends came to 11 bases. The CDR3 length is 12 residues. Germline loops: CDR1 MNHEY, CDR2 SVGAGI. The CDR3 loop reads CASSYTRSPAFF. The CDR3 DNA reads as TGTGCCAGCAGTTACACGAGGTCGCCAGCTTTCTTT.

V usage is TRBV7-6 and J usage is TRBJ1-3; D call uncertain. This CDR3 has 15 amino acids. Germline assignment: CDR1 SGHVS and CDR2 FNYEAQ. Trimming left V 5 bases short and J 2 bases short, with 13 bases between. In DNA, the CDR3 is TGTGCCAGCAGCCAGCTCTCCACAGCTGGAAACACCATATATTTT. Translating gives CASSQLSTAGNTIYF.

In this sample, this clonotype turned up a few times. The chain has TRBV12-3 or TRBV12-4 and TRBJ1-2, with a weak D call TRBD1 (6 bases). The CDR3 has 14 residues. Trimming cost V 5 bases and J 8 bases, with 18 bases left between them. CDR3: CASSLYRDGVGYTF. DNA of the CDR3: TGTGCCAGCAGTCTATACAGGGATGGCGTGGGCTACACCTTC.

CDR3 bases: TGTGCCAGCAGTTTCGGAAACCCGGCGGAGTCCTACGAGCAGTACTTC. Residues: CASSFGNPAESYEQYF. The chain joins TRBV12-3 or TRBV12-4 to TRBJ2-7; D remains ambiguous. The ends were cut back, 3 bases at V and 1 base at J, with 16 bases in the middle. This CDR3 is built from 16 residues.

This clonotype turned up a few times. The chain uses TRBV18 and TRBJ2-7; the D call may be TRBD1 or TRBD2 (7 bases each). V was pared by 3 bases and J by 0 bases, with 12 bases between. Germline-derived CDR1 and CDR2 are KGHSH and LQKENI. This CDR3 is built from 15 residues. DNA of the CDR3: TGTGCCAGCTCACCTCCCAGGGGGGGCTCCTACGAGCAGTACTTC. Its protein product is CASSPPRGGSYEQYF.

This clonotype was observed a handful of times. This chain links TRBV6-1 with TRBJ2-7; D may be TRBD1 (7 bases). Germline CDR1 and CDR2: MNHNS and SASEGT. Deletions cut 4 bases from V and 0 bases from J, with 13 bases between. CDR3 size: 15 residues. The CDR3: CASSARGAGSYEQYF. The CDR3 coding sequence is TGTGCCAGCAGTGCCAGGGGGGCCGGCTCCTACGAGCAGTACTTC.

The V and J genes are TRBV5-1 and TRBJ2-1; TRBD2 aligns across 13 bases. The CDR3 runs to 15 residues. Germline lookup yields CDR1 SGHRS and CDR2 YFSETQ. V trimming: 3 bases; J trimming: 5 bases; junction bases outside the gene matches: 2. CDR3 residues: CASSWTSGSHNEQFF. The CDR3 region has the DNA TGCGCCAGCAGCTGGACTAGCGGGAGTCACAATGAGCAGTTCTTC.

This clonotype has a count of ten or more. This chain connects TRBV29-1 to TRBJ1-1, with D possibly being TRBD1 (6 bases). CDR3 length: 14 residues. CDR1 is SQVTM, CDR2 ANQGSEA, per germline. V lost 6 bases and J 0 bases, leaving 14 bases between the germline ends. Written as DNA, the CDR3 is TGCAGCGTGCGCGGACAGATACTGAACACTGAAGCTTTCTTT. It specifies CSVRGQILNTEAFF.

The genes are TRBV20-1 and TRBJ1-2; perhaps TRBD1 as D (5 bases). V was cut by 7 bases and J by 2 bases, with 11 bases left in between. Germline CDR1 DFQATT, CDR2 SNEGSKA (reference sequence). This CDR3 contains 12 residues. CDR3 sequence: CSVRGDNYGYTF. In DNA, the CDR3 is TGCAGTGTACGAGGGGACAACTATGGCTACACCTTC.

This clonotype was observed a few times. The chain combines TRBV20-1 with TRBJ1-1, with D unclear. Per the germline V gene, CDR1 is DFQATT and CDR2 is SNEGSKA (reference sequence). The CDR3 length is 13 residues. V gave up 6 bases and J gave up 0 bases, with 11 bases separating them. CDR3 sequence: CSAPYTLNTEAFF. The CDR3 nucleotides read TGCAGTGCGCCTTATACCTTGAACACTGAAGCTTTCTTT.

J is TRBJ1-1 and V is TRBV19; no definite D call. V lost 4 bases, J lost 3 bases, and 9 bases lay in between. Per the germline V gene, CDR1 is LNHDA and CDR2 is SQIVND (reference sequence). This CDR3 spans 13 amino acids. CDR3 coding DNA: TGTGCCAGTAGTACCATAGGAGACACTGAAGCTTTCTTT. It codes for CASSTIGDTEAFF.

This clonotype has a handful of counts. The CDR3 is CASSPAPKGTDTQYF. CDR3 nucleotides: TGTGCCAGCAGCCCCGCGCCGAAGGGGACAGATACGCAGTATTTT. The chain joins TRBV9 to TRBJ2-3; a weak D match, TRBD1 (5 bases). The germline V gene has CDR1 SGDLS and CDR2 YYNGEE. CDR3 length equals 15 residues. With 4 bases removed from V and 3 bases from J, the gap between germline ends came to 15 bases.

The chain couples TRBV5-1 to TRBJ2-1; a weak D match, TRBD2 (7 bases). From germline, CDR1 is SGHRS and CDR2 YFSETQ. V lost 4 bases and J 0 bases, leaving 11 bases between the germline ends. The CDR3 has 15 amino acids. CDR3 DNA: TGCGCCAGCAGCGGGGGAGGGGGCTCCTACAATGAGCAGTTCTTC. Encoded protein: CASSGGGGSYNEQFF.

This clonotype was counted only a few times. This chain joins TRBV20-1 and TRBJ2-1, with TRBD2 identical over 11 bases. The germline V gene encodes CDR1 DFQATT and CDR2 SNEGSKA (reference sequence). CDR3 length: 13 residues. The CDR3 loop reads CSTLTSSGREQFF. CDR3 nucleotides: TGCAGCACCTTAACCTCTAGCGGGAGGGAGCAGTTCTTC.

This clonotype has more than one count but fewer than ten. The V and J genes are TRBV20-1 and TRBJ2-1, with 8 bases that match TRBD2. Per the germline V gene, CDR1 is DFQATT and CDR2 is SNEGSKA (reference sequence). CDR3 size: 18 residues. Trimming took 1 base from V and 0 from J; bases not matched to a gene: 11. The CDR3 loop is CSARGGGREDRSYNEQFF. The DNA for the CDR3 is TGCAGTGCTAGAGGAGGGGGGCGGGAGGACCGCTCCTACAATGAGCAGTTCTTC.

V is TRBV12-3 or TRBV12-4 and J is TRBJ2-7, with D perhaps TRBD2 (6 bases). The V and J ends lost 7 bases and 4 bases respectively, with 20 bases between them. There are 15 residues in the CDR3. CDR3 bases: TGTGCCAGCATCAACCGTGCGGGGCAGCCTTACGAGCAGTACTTC. It yields the protein CASINRAGQPYEQYF.

J is TRBJ2-1 and V is TRBV20-1, with TRBD2 matching 11 bases. In germline, CDR1 is DFQATT, CDR2 SNEGSKA (reference sequence). The CDR3 is 15 amino acids. The V segment lost 6 bases and the J segment 5 bases; nucleotides outside the gene matches: 9. Written as DNA, the CDR3 is TGCAGTGCCAAACTAGCGGGAGAGAGGGACAATGAGCAGTTCTTC. Protein sequence: CSAKLAGERDNEQFF.

This clonotype was picked up many times. This chain links TRBV7-8 with TRBJ2-7; weak D call: TRBD2 (5 bases). CDR3 length: 13 residues. Trimming pared 1 base from V and 7 bases from J, leaving 11 bases between. The V gene's germline CDR1 is SGHVS and CDR2 FQNEAQ. The CDR3 DNA sequence: TGTGCCAGCAGCTTAGGAATCGGCGGGGAGCAGTACTTC. Translating gives CASSLGIGGEQYF.